The 22 T cell receptor beta chains below come from one sample, sequenced in a study of tumor-infiltrating lymphocytes in oesophageal squamous cell carcinoma (dated by TCRdb to 2016 to 2018). Libraries were made using PCR. Sequencing was carried out with an Illumina HiSeq 2000. TCRdb took the public reads, trimmed them with fastp at Q25, ran MiXCR for clone calling and kept in-frame beta chains. One record per CDR3 amino acid sequence lists the most common genes and DNA. This sample gives over 15,000 distinct CDR3 sequences in total; approximately 40% of them show up just once. Clones ranked in the top ten supply about 6.8% of the sample. The source material was blood. The source of these receptors is a male donor with esophageal squamous cell carcinoma.

As to this clonotype: One end of the junction fails to match germline, which may point to a read error. This chain uses TRBV7-3 with TRBJ2-4; TRBD2 is a possible D gene (6 bases). The DNA end is a closer match to TRBJ2-7, so the J assignment may be wrong. Germline-derived CDR1 and CDR2 are SGHTA and FQGTGA. CDR3 size: 15 residues. CDR3 coding DNA: TGTGTCAGCAGCTTAACGGGCGACCGTAGCGGCGAGCAGTACTTC. This encodes CVSSLTGDRSGEQYF.

A note on this clonotype: A read error is possible here, since a much larger clone lies one base away. The CDR3 DNA reads TGCGCCAGCAGCTCTAGCGGAGGGGGGTACGAGCAGTTCTTC. Its translation: CASSSSGGGYEQFF. The J gene is TRBJ2-1, the V gene TRBV5-1; TRBD2 is a possible D gene (7 bases). V was trimmed by 3 bases and J by 10 bases, leaving 17 bases between them. CDR1 SGHRS and CDR2 YFSETQ come from the germline V gene. There are 14 residues in the CDR3.

The rearrangement links TRBV10-3 to TRBJ1-4; perhaps TRBD1 as D (6 bases). Germline CDR1 is ENHRY and CDR2 is SYGVKD. This CDR3 region has 15 residues. Deletions cut 0 bases from V and 6 bases from J, with 11 bases between. The CDR3 DNA reads TGTGCCATCAGTGAGTCCGCAGGGGTTGATGAAAAACTGTTTTTT. Its translation: CAISESAGVDEKLFF.

The table lists this clonotype with a few counts. The chain recombines TRBV3-1 with TRBJ2-3; 14 bases align to TRBD2. The CDR3 runs to 23 residues. CDR1 and CDR2 from the germline V gene are LGHDT and YNNKEL (reference sequence). After removal of 0 bases from V and 1 base from J, the junction contained 18 bases not matched to a gene. The CDR3 nucleotides read TGTGCCAGCAGCCAAGATCGGTGGGCAGGACTAGCGGGAGGAGGGGGGGGCACAGATACGCAGTATTTT. Amino acid sequence: CASSQDRWAGLAGGGGGTDTQYF.

This clonotype is medium-sized (0.01 to 0.1%) within its sample. The chain couples TRBV7-9 to TRBJ2-1, with D possibly TRBD2 on 6 matching bases. Trimming cost V 5 bases and J 6 bases, with 11 bases left between them. Germline V gene sequence: CDR1 SEHNR, CDR2 FQNEAQ (reference sequence). CDR3 length: 13 residues. The CDR3 DNA reads as TGTGCCAGCAGCCGCGGGATCTCCAATGAGCAGTTCTTC. The encoded protein is CASSRGISNEQFF.

This clonotype was seen ten or more times. V is TRBV6-1 and J is TRBJ2-3; D is undetermined. The V and J ends lost 5 bases and 4 bases respectively, with 13 bases between them. Germline-derived CDR1 and CDR2 are MNHNS and SASEGT. CDR3 length equals 14 residues. In nucleotides, the CDR3 is TGTGCCAGCAGTTCGGCTAGTTCGTCAGATACGCAGTATTTT. Translation: CASSSASSSDTQYF.

In the case of this clonotype: A read error may explain this, as a much larger clone is one base away. The gene calls are TRBV19 and TRBJ2-3; TRBD2 aligns across 7 bases. The better agreement between TRBJ2-7 and the DNA end casts doubt on the J call. This CDR3 comprises 14 residues. Germline assignment: CDR1 LNHDA and CDR2 SQIVND (reference sequence). The CDR3 nucleotides read TGTGCCAGTAGTATAATCAGCGGGAACGGTGAGCAGTACTTC. Protein: CASSIISGNGEQYF.

The chain joins TRBV20-1 to TRBJ2-1; 14 bases are a match to TRBD2. Trimming removed 3 bases from V and 5 bases from J; junction bases left unmatched: 3. This CDR3 contains 15 residues. From germline, CDR1 is DFQATT and CDR2 SNEGSKA (reference sequence). The CDR3 here is CSARGLAGANNEQFF. DNA of the CDR3: TGCAGTGCTAGGGGACTAGCGGGAGCTAACAATGAGCAGTTCTTC.

The rearrangement joins TRBV7-4 to TRBJ2-1, with 7 positions matching TRBD1. V lost 1 base and J lost 7; bases outside the gene matches: 7. CDR3 size: 15 residues. Germline loops: CDR1 SGHVT, CDR2 SQSDAQ. The chain's CDR3 is CASSLDRGVSNEQFF. In DNA form, the CDR3 reads TGTGCCAGCAGCTTAGACAGGGGCGTTTCGAATGAGCAGTTCTTC.

This clonotype was picked up one time. The rearrangement links TRBV20-1 to TRBJ2-5; 7 positions agree with TRBD1. The DNA end favors TRBJ2-7, so the J call may be wrong. Per germline, CDR1 DFQATT and CDR2 SNEGSKA (reference sequence). This CDR3 is 15 amino acids long. The CDR3 nucleotides read TGCAGTGCTAGAGACCTGCGGACAGGAGCCTACGAGCAGTACTTC. Amino acids: CSARDLRTGAYEQYF.

CDR3 protein: CSARPGQARRDEQYF. In DNA, the CDR3 is TGCAGTGCTAGACCCGGACAGGCACGCCGGGACGAGCAGTACTTC. The chain recombines TRBV20-1 with TRBJ2-7; 7 positions match TRBD1. Germline V lookup: CDR1 DFQATT, CDR2 SNEGSKA (reference sequence). V gave up 2 bases and J gave up 5 bases; unmatched junction bases: 12. This CDR3 contains 15 residues.

The chain employs TRBV7-6 and TRBJ2-5; a weak D match, TRBD1 (5 bases). Trimming removed 3 bases at V and 5 bases at J, with 10 bases between. Germline assignment: CDR1 SGHVS and CDR2 FNYEAQ. The CDR3 extends over 13 amino acids. CDR3 region: CASSFGAAETQYF. CDR3 nucleotides: TGTGCCAGCAGCTTTGGGGCAGCGGAGACCCAGTACTTC. The variable domain in full, with the rest retrieved from reference TRBV7-6 and TRBJ2-5, is GAGVSQSPRYKVTKRGQDVALRCDPISGHVSLYWYRQALGQGPEFLTYFNYEAQQDKSGLPNDRFSAERPEGSISTLTIQRTEQRDSAMYRCASSFGAAETQYFGPGTRLLVL.

Relative to its sample, this clonotype is medium-sized. This chain connects TRBV6-1 to TRBJ1-5; the D is unclear. CDR3 size: 14 residues. The V gene's germline CDR1 is MNHNS and CDR2 SASEGT. Trimming pared 10 bases from V and 4 bases from J, leaving 17 bases between. In DNA form, the CDR3 reads TGTGCCACCACATCACTAGGAGGGAATCAGCCCCAGCATTTT. Translated, it gives CATTSLGGNQPQHF.

This clonotype turned up a few times. The rearrangement joins TRBV14 to TRBJ2-7; 9 bases fit TRBD2. CDR1 is SGHDN and CDR2 is FVKESK in the germline V gene. The junction had 18 bases not matched to a gene; V was cut back by 5 bases and J by 7 bases. The CDR3 spans 17 residues. The DNA for the CDR3 is TGTGCCAGCAGCTTCTCCCTAGGCGGGGGGGGGAGGAATGAGCAGTACTTC. It encodes CASSFSLGGGGRNEQYF. The whole variable domain, remainder taken from reference TRBV14 and TRBJ2-7, is EAGVTQFPSHSVIEKGQTVTLRCDPISGHDNLYWYRRVMGKEIKFLLHFVKESKQDESGMPNNRFLAERTGGTYSTLKVQPAELEDSGVYFCASSFSLGGGGRNEQYFGPGTRLTVT.

Note on this clonotype: No conserved phenylalanine or tryptophan is present at the end of the CDR3, so a read error is the likely explanation. The limits of the CDR3 on the DNA are not certain, so only TCRdb's listed CDR3 is given. The J gene is TRBJ2-6, the V gene TRBV7-3; the table names TRBD2, a call not compared with the DNA. The germline CDR1 and CDR2 sequences are SGHTA and FQGTGA. The CDR3 is 19 residues long, ends included. The CDR3 is CASSLRPSGGVGNEQFFGA.

About this clonotype itself: This clone may be a read error of a much larger clone one base away. Lacking the conserved final phenylalanine or tryptophan, this CDR3 likely reflects a read error. The rearrangement joins TRBV6-1 to TRBJ2-5, with 12 nucleotides matching TRBD2. The DNA end lines up better with TRBJ2-1; the J call may be wrong. CDR1 and CDR2 from the germline V gene are MNHNS and SASEGT. This CDR3 is built from 17 residues. The CDR3 loop is CASRETLAGGPNNEQFL. The DNA for the CDR3 is TGTGCCAGCAGAGAGACACTAGCGGGGGGACCCAACAATGAGCAGTTCTTG.

V is TRBV7-6 and J is TRBJ1-1, with 10 bases identical to TRBD2. The end of the DNA fits TRBJ2-5 better, so the J call may be wrong. The CDR3 has 15 residues. CDR1 is SGHVS, CDR2 FNYEAQ, per germline. CDR3 sequence reads: CASSSNSGRLGTQYF. As DNA, the CDR3 is TGTGCCAGCAGTTCAAATAGCGGGAGGTTGGGGACCCAGTACTTC.

This sequence joins TRBV20-1 and TRBJ2-7; TRBD2 aligns across 7 bases. V lost 1 base to trimming and J lost 7 bases; unmatched junction nucleotides: 10. Per the germline V gene, CDR1 is DFQATT and CDR2 is SNEGSKA (reference sequence). CDR3 length: 14 residues. In DNA form, the CDR3 reads TGCAGTGCTAGAGTAGCGGGCTCCTACAATGAGCAGTACTTC. Amino acids: CSARVAGSYNEQYF.

The J gene is TRBJ1-2, the V gene TRBV11-2; D is uncertain. Germline lookup yields CDR1 SGHAT and CDR2 FQNNGV. Trimming pared 0 bases from V and 2 bases from J, leaving 4 bases between. The CDR3 extends over 13 amino acids. The CDR3 spells CASSLDTNYGYTF. The CDR3 bases are TGTGCCAGCAGCTTAGACACAAACTATGGCTACACCTTC.

Many counts were recorded for this clonotype. J is TRBJ1-1 and V is TRBV6-1; D remains ambiguous. Per the germline V gene, CDR1 is MNHNS and CDR2 is SASEGT. The CDR3 length is 12 residues. V lost 7 bases to trimming and J lost 1 base, with 7 bases between them. DNA of the CDR3: TGTGCCAGCATCCGGGGGAACACTGAAGCTTTCTTT. Its protein product is CASIRGNTEAFF.

This clonotype was detected many times. This sequence joins TRBV5-1 and TRBJ2-1; D ambiguous. The CDR3 loop spans 13 amino acids. Germline-derived CDR1 and CDR2 are SGHRS and YFSETQ. The germline V and J ends were trimmed by 0 bases and 8 bases, with 9 bases remaining between them. The DNA of the CDR3 is TGCGCCAGCAGCTTGGGACTGGTGGATGAGCAGTTCTTC. Its translation: CASSLGLVDEQFF. The complete variable domain, with remaining parts taken from reference TRBV5-1 and TRBJ2-1, reads KAGVTQTPRYLIKTRGQQVTLSCSPISGHRSVSWYQQTPGQGLQFLFEYFSETQRNKGNFPGRFSGRQFSNSRSEMNVSTLELGDSALYLCASSLGLVDEQFFGPGTRLTVL.

This chain links TRBV7-2 with TRBJ2-4; D is undetermined. The J call may be mistaken, given a closer DNA end match to TRBJ2-7. This CDR3 is 14 amino acids long. From germline, CDR1 is SGHTA and CDR2 FQGNSA. CDR3 residues: CASSVRIDSYEQYF. CDR3 DNA sequence: TGTGCCAGCAGCGTACGGATCGACTCCTACGAGCAGTACTTC.